Listed here are 27 T cell receptor beta chains from one sample, sequenced in a study of T cell responses to AZD1222 COVID-19 vaccine. TCRdb's copy holds only in-frame clones and misses some; the assay was immunoSEQ multiplex PCR. The table lists 50,000 or so clones, 75% to 90% of them singletons. This specimen consisted of peripheral blood, obtained 28 days after the second AZD1222 dose. Every receptor here comes from an adult who received the AZD1222 COVID-19 vaccine.

In its sample, this clone was seen once. The chain joins TRBV29-1 to TRBJ2-7, with a possible D match to TRBD1 (5 bases). From germline, CDR1 is SQVTM and CDR2 ANQGSEA. V was shortened by 6 bases and J by 4 bases, with 13 bases between the two germline ends. There are 12 residues in the CDR3. The CDR3 DNA is TGCAGCGTCAAGGGCAGGGATTACGAGCAGTACTTC. Residues: CSVKGRDYEQYF.

The gene calls are TRBV4-1 and TRBJ2-7; possibly TRBD1 for D (6 bases). V lost 3 bases and J 6 bases, leaving 24 bases between the germline ends. Looked up from germline, CDR1 is MGHRA and CDR2 is YSYEKL. The CDR3 has 17 amino acids. Written as DNA, the CDR3 is TGCGCCAGCAGCCAGGCCCCTACCGTTACACAGGGTTCCGAGCAGTACTTC. It translates to CASSQAPTVTQGSEQYF.

The V and J genes are TRBV28 and TRBJ2-7, with 9 bases fitting TRBD1. Germline V gene data show CDR1 as MDHEN and CDR2 as SYDVKM. The CDR3 has 15 residues. After removal of 3 bases from V and 1 base from J, the junction contained 4 bases not matched to a gene. The CDR3 loop reads CASSFGDRESYEQYF. DNA of the CDR3: TGTGCCAGCAGTTTCGGGGACAGGGAGTCCTACGAGCAGTACTTC. Supplemented by reference TRBV28 and TRBJ2-7, the full variable domain reads DVKVTQSSRYLVKRTGEKVFLECVQDMDHENMFWYRQDPGLGLRLIYFSYDVKMKEKGDIPEGYSVSREKKERFSLILESASTNQTSMYLCASSFGDRESYEQYFGPGTRLTVT.

CDR3 region: CSFIGGSNTEAFF. In DNA, the CDR3 is TGCAGTTTTATTGGGGGGAGTAACACTGAAGCTTTCTTT. V usage is TRBV29-1 and J usage is TRBJ1-1, with D perhaps matching TRBD1 (5 bases). Germline values: CDR1 SQVTM, CDR2 ANQGSEA. The CDR3 totals 13 residues.

This clone was seen a handful of times. A read error may account for a junction end that differs from germline. This rearrangement joins TRBV5-6 to TRBJ1-1; perhaps TRBD1 as D (5 bases). CDR1 and CDR2 from the germline V gene are SGHDT and YYEEEE. There are 12 residues in the CDR3. The CDR3 loop reads CASNLGGTEAFF. The DNA of the CDR3 is TGTGCCAGCAACTTGGGGGGCACTGAAGCTTTCTTT. Variable domain in full (rest from reference TRBV5-6 and TRBJ1-1): DAGVTQSPTHLIKTRGQQVTLRCSPKSGHDTVSWYQQALGQGPQFIFQYYEEEERQRGNFPDRFSGHQFPNYSSELNVNALLLGDSALYLCASNLGGTEAFFGQGTRLTVV.

The genes are TRBV28 and TRBJ2-1; TRBD2 matches at 8 bases. CDR1 and CDR2 from the germline V gene are MDHEN and SYDVKM. V lost 7 bases and J lost 2; bases outside the gene matches: 4. The CDR3 runs to 14 residues. The CDR3 sequence is CASNPGLAYNEQFF. The CDR3 DNA is TGTGCCAGCAACCCGGGACTAGCCTACAATGAGCAGTTCTTC. The full variable domain, with the rest looked up from reference TRBV28 and TRBJ2-1, is DVKVTQSSRYLVKRTGEKVFLECVQDMDHENMFWYRQDPGLGLRLIYFSYDVKMKEKGDIPEGYSVSREKKERFSLILESASTNQTSMYLCASNPGLAYNEQFFGPGTRLTVL.

The J gene is TRBJ1-1, the V gene TRBV7-9, with TRBD1 matching over 9 bases. Germline-derived CDR1 and CDR2 are SEHNR and FQNEAQ (reference sequence). This CDR3 contains 17 residues. The V and J ends lost 7 bases and 3 bases, in that order; junction bases with no gene match: 15. In DNA form, the CDR3 reads TGTGCCAGCACCATGGGACAGGGAAGAGGGGAGCACACTGAAGCTTTCTTT. Its protein is CASTMGQGRGEHTEAFF.

The rearrangement joins TRBV10-3 to TRBJ2-3; perhaps TRBD2 as D (6 bases). Trimming cost V 1 base and J 0 bases, with 11 bases left between them. The V gene's germline CDR1 is ENHRY and CDR2 SYGVKD. CDR3 size: 16 residues. CDR3 amino acids: CAISELGTLSTDTQYF. In DNA, the CDR3 is TGTGCCATCAGTGAGTTAGGGACTCTTAGCACAGATACGCAGTATTTT.

V and J are TRBV2 and TRBJ1-2; weak D call: TRBD1 (5 bases). V lost 4 bases and J lost 8, with 20 bases in between. Germline CDR1 SNHLY, CDR2 FYNNEI. The CDR3 spans 15 residues. The chain's CDR3 is CASSGSPRRVEGYTF. The CDR3 nucleotides read TGTGCCAGCAGTGGTTCTCCCCGCAGGGTAGAAGGCTACACCTTC.

The chain combines TRBV5-4 with TRBJ1-3, with 9 bases matching TRBD1. From germline, CDR1 is SGHNT and CDR2 YYREEE (reference sequence). This CDR3 comprises 16 residues. Trimming at V came to 4 bases and at J to 4 bases, leaving 9 bases not matched to a gene. CDR3 coding DNA: TGTGCCAGCAGCGGGGGACAGGGTTTGAAAGGAAACACCATATATTTT. Translating it yields CASSGGQGLKGNTIYF. The variable domain in full, with the rest retrieved from reference TRBV5-4 and TRBJ1-3, is ETGVTQSPTHLIKTRGQQVTLRCSSQSGHNTVSWYQQALGQGPQFIFQYYREEENGRGNFPPRFSGLQFPNYSSELNVNALELDDSALYLCASSGGQGLKGNTIYFGEGSWLTVV.

The chain is built from TRBV11-2 and TRBJ2-1; 10 bases map to TRBD2. With 5 bases clipped from V and 7 bases from J, the junction kept 8 bases outside the gene matches. This CDR3 has 15 amino acids. Germline-derived CDR1 and CDR2 are SGHAT and FQNNGV. The chain's CDR3 is CASSLSGRAGNEQFF. CDR3 DNA: TGTGCCAGCAGCCTGAGCGGGAGGGCCGGTAATGAGCAGTTCTTC. Supplemented by reference TRBV11-2 and TRBJ2-1, the full variable domain reads EAGVAQSPRYKIIEKRQSVAFWCNPISGHATLYWYQQILGQGPKLLIQFQNNGVVDDSQLPKDRFSAERLKGVDSTLKIQPAKLEDSAVYLCASSLSGRAGNEQFFGPGTRLTVL.

This clone appeared once. The chain links TRBV4-2 to TRBJ2-3; D is perhaps TRBD1 (6 bases). Germline V CDR1 and CDR2: LGHNA, YNFKEQ. Trimming pared 0 bases from V and 4 bases from J, leaving 20 bases between. This CDR3 is 18 amino acids long. The CDR3 here is CASSQETVAQGAADTQYF. In DNA form, the CDR3 reads TGTGCCAGCAGCCAAGAGACGGTCGCACAGGGAGCCGCAGATACGCAGTATTTT.

CDR3 loop: CASSAQGDLNEQFF. In nucleotides, the CDR3 is TGTGCCAGCAGCGCACAGGGGGACTTAAATGAGCAGTTCTTC. V usage is TRBV9 and J usage is TRBJ2-1; TRBD1 aligns across 8 bases. CDR1 and CDR2 from the germline V gene are SGDLS and YYNGEE. Trimming removed 3 bases from V and 7 bases from J; junction bases left unmatched: 6. The CDR3 consists of 14 residues. Variable domain in full (rest from reference TRBV9 and TRBJ2-1): DSGVTQTPKHLITATGQRVTLRCSPRSGDLSVYWYQQSLDQGLQFLIQYYNGEERAKGNILERFSAQQFPDLHSELNLSSLELGDSALYFCASSAQGDLNEQFFGPGTRLTVL.

The V and J genes are TRBV5-1 and TRBJ1-6, with 7 bases matching TRBD1. Per germline, CDR1 SGHRS and CDR2 YFSETQ. The length of the CDR3 is 13 residues. V trimming: 7 bases; J trimming: 7 bases; junction bases outside the gene matches: 5. CDR3 loop: CASAGTENSPLHF. The CDR3 coding sequence is TGCGCCAGCGCCGGGACAGAGAATTCACCCCTCCACTTT.

The chain couples TRBV12-3 or TRBV12-4 to TRBJ1-2; D is unclear. This CDR3 has 13 residues. Trimming pared 9 bases from V and 6 bases from J, leaving 17 bases between. The CDR3 DNA reads as TGTGCCAGTCGGGCGGCAGGCCAAAATGGCTACACCTTC. Translation: CASRAAGQNGYTF.

The J gene is TRBJ2-7, the V gene TRBV5-6; TRBD2 matches 8 bases. The V and J ends lost 4 bases and 2 bases, in that order; junction bases with no gene match: 8. Germline V gene lookup returns CDR1 SGHDT and CDR2 YYEEEE. This CDR3 is built from 15 residues. The CDR3 region is CASSLFGTRAYEQYF. CDR3 nucleotide sequence: TGTGCCAGCAGCCTCTTCGGGACTAGGGCCTACGAGCAGTACTTC.

The gene calls are TRBV2 and TRBJ2-1, with 10 bases aligning to TRBD2. Trimming removed 7 bases from V and 3 bases from J; junction bases left unmatched: 15. Germline CDR1 SNHLY, CDR2 FYNNEI. The CDR3 spans 18 residues. CDR3 sequence reads: CASTETSGTGPYYNEQFF. The CDR3 nucleotides read TGTGCCAGCACCGAAACTAGCGGGACCGGCCCCTACTACAATGAGCAGTTCTTC.

The chain employs TRBV3-1 (or the pseudogene TRBV3-2) and TRBJ2-7, with D perhaps matching TRBD1 or TRBD2 (5 bases each). The CDR3 contains 15 residues. V gave up 4 bases and J gave up 7 bases, with 20 bases separating them. CDR1 and CDR2 (germline): LGHDT, YNNKEL (reference sequence). CDR3: CASSLNAVRDGEQYF. The CDR3 coding sequence is TGTGCCAGCAGCCTGAACGCAGTCCGGGACGGAGAGCAGTACTTC.

The chain couples TRBV29-1 to TRBJ2-7; 15 nucleotides align to TRBD2. Germline-derived CDR1 and CDR2 are SQVTM and ANQGSEA. The V segment lost 4 bases and the J segment 3 bases; nucleotides outside the gene matches: 10. CDR3 size: 17 residues. Here the CDR3 DNA reads TGCAGCGTTGGCCCGGGACTAGCGGGAGGTGGGGGCTACGAGCAGTACTTC. Protein sequence: CSVGPGLAGGGGYEQYF.

This clone was counted only a few times. V is TRBV6-1 and J is TRBJ2-7; no clear D. Germline loops: CDR1 MNHNS, CDR2 SASEGT. The V and J ends lost 1 base and 3 bases respectively, with 10 bases between them. The CDR3 runs 14 residues. The DNA for the CDR3 is TGTGCCAGCAGTGAAGGCGGAGAGTTCTACGAGCAGTACTTC. Translating gives CASSEGGEFYEQYF.

The chain couples TRBV27 to TRBJ2-3, with TRBD1 matching over 7 bases. The CDR3 loop spans 14 amino acids. Germline CDR1 and CDR2: MNHEY and SMNVEV (reference sequence). V was pared by 3 bases and J by 6 bases, with 6 bases of the junction left unmatched. The CDR3 region has the DNA TGTGCCAGCAGTTTTTCACCCAGGGGGGATACGCAGTATTTT. Its translation: CASSFSPRGDTQYF.

The gene calls are TRBV5-1 and TRBJ2-2; D unclear. The CDR3 is 16 residues long. The ends were cut back, 5 bases at V and 5 bases at J, with 19 bases in the middle. From germline, CDR1 is SGHRS and CDR2 YFSETQ. CDR3 sequence: CASRVMDPGQTGELFF. Written as DNA, the CDR3 is TGCGCCAGCAGAGTAATGGACCCCGGGCAAACCGGGGAGCTGTTTTTT.

The chain links TRBV3-1 (or the pseudogene TRBV3-2) to TRBJ1-3, with TRBD1 matching 7 bases. V was clipped by 5 bases and J by 3 bases; unmatched bases: 7. The CDR3 is made up of 15 amino acids. Germline V gives CDR1 LGHDT, CDR2 YNNKEL (reference sequence). In nucleotides, the CDR3 is TGTGCCAGCAGCGCCCGACAGGGCTTTGGAAACACCATATATTTT. Encoded protein: CASSARQGFGNTIYF.

This clone was observed once. The V call is TRBV4-3, the J call TRBJ2-6, with D uncertain. In germline, CDR1 is LGHNA, CDR2 YSLEER. Between the trimmed V and J ends, which lost 0 bases and 2 bases, there was a span of 11 bases. The CDR3 totals 17 residues. As DNA, the CDR3 is TGCGCCAGCAGCCAAGATTTGGGGAATGCTGGGGCCAACGTCCTGACTTTC. Amino acids: CASSQDLGNAGANVLTF.

This rearrangement joins TRBV2 to TRBJ2-7; 10 bases match TRBD1. V lost 6 bases, J lost 4 bases, and 6 bases stayed unmatched. Germline V CDR1 and CDR2: SNHLY, FYNNEI. This CDR3 contains 14 residues. In DNA form, the CDR3 reads TGTGCCAGCAGAACGACAGGGGGCATATACGAGCAGTACTTC. This translates into CASRTTGGIYEQYF. The whole variable domain, remainder taken from reference TRBV2 and TRBJ2-7, is EPEVTQTPSHQVTQMGQEVILRCVPISNHLYFYWYRQILGQKVEFLVSFYNNEISEKSEIFDDQFSVERPDGSNFTLKIRSTKLEDSAMYFCASRTTGGIYEQYFGPGTRLTVT.

This rearrangement joins TRBV27 to TRBJ2-7; D is perhaps TRBD2 (5 bases). The CDR3 contains 15 residues. Trimming cost V 5 bases and J 3 bases, with 17 bases left between them. The germline V gene has CDR1 MNHEY and CDR2 SMNVEV (reference sequence). Written as DNA, the CDR3 is TGTGCCAGCAGTCCAGGCGGCGGGCTCCGCTACGAGCAGTACTTC. As protein: CASSPGGGLRYEQYF.

The chain joins TRBV4-3 to TRBJ2-1; 7 nucleotides align to TRBD2. CDR3 length: 14 amino acids. Trimming at V came to 4 bases and at J to 9 bases, leaving 9 bases not matched to a gene. Germline values: CDR1 LGHNA, CDR2 YSLEER. The DNA for the CDR3 is TGCGCCAGCAGCCCACAAATGACTAGCAGTGAGCAGTTCTTC. Protein sequence: CASSPQMTSSEQFF.